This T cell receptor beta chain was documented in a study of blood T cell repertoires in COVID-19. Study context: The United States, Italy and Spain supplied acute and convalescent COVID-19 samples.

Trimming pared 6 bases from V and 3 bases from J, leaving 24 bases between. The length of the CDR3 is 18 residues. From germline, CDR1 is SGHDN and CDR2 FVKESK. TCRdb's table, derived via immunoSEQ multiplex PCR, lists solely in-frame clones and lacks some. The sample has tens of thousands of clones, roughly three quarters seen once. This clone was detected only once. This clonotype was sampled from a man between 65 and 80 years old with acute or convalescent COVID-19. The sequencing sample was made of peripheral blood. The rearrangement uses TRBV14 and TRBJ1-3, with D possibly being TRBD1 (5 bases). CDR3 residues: CASRPGRVPVNFGNTIYF. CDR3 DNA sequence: TGTGCCAGCAGACCGGGCAGGGTGCCGGTGAACTTTGGAAACACCATATATTTT.